This is a list of T cell receptor beta chains from one sample in a study of blood T cell repertoires in COVID-19. The data were produced by immunoSEQ multiplex PCR, yet TCRdb's version contains in-frame clones alone and is incomplete. In the table there are around 100,000 clones, about 90% of which are singletons. The source material was peripheral blood. The receptors here all came from a human donor in a cohort sampled during active COVID-19. Both conserved end residues are part of each CDR3. Fields, in order: CDR3 length, D gene, clone size, J gene, V gene, CDR3 protein, CDR3 DNA. D genes are given only for firm matches. Expanded clones get a size class; other rows say once, few or many, or leave the size out.

>13|-|-|TRBJ1-5|TRBV6-2/TRBV6-3
CASSDRGDQPQHF
TGTGCCAGCAGTGATCGGGGAGATCAGCCCCAGCATTTT
>16|-|-|TRBJ1-5|TRBV7-2
CASSLVGFQGNQPQHF
TGTGCCAGCAGCTTAGTTGGTTTTCAGGGCAATCAGCCCCAGCATTTT
>17|TRBD2|once|TRBJ2-3|TRBV5-4
CASSYGLAGINTDTQYF
TGTGCCAGCAGCTACGGACTAGCGGGGATAAACACAGATACGCAGTATTTT
>15|-|-|TRBJ1-2|TRBV27
CASSLVGGRSYGYTF
TGTGCCAGCAGTTTGGTGGGGGGGCGTTCCTATGGCTACACCTTC
>13|TRBD1|-|TRBJ1-1|TRBV24-1
CATKDRGNTEAFF
TGTGCCACCAAAGACAGGGGGAACACTGAAGCTTTCTTT
>14|TRBD2|few|TRBJ2-7|TRBV19
CASSIVGDYYEQYF
TGTGCCAGTAGTATAGTGGGGGACTACTACGAGCAGTACTTC
>14|-|-|TRBJ1-6|TRBV5-5
CASSLDRSNSPLHF
TGTGCCAGCAGCTTAGACAGGTCCAATTCACCCCTCCACTTT
>14|-|-|TRBJ2-7|TRBV27
CASSLRGGPGNRDF
TGTGCCAGCAGTTTAAGGGGGGGCCCCGGAAACAGGGACTTC
>14|-|-|TRBJ1-3|TRBV6-5
CASSQQGPGNTIYF
TGTGCCAGCAGTCAACAGGGCCCTGGAAACACCATATATTTT
>15|TRBD1|-|TRBJ2-2|TRBV7-7
CASSARQGNTGELFF
TGTGCCAGCAGCGCAAGACAGGGAAACACCGGGGAGCTGTTTTTT
>17|TRBD2|-|TRBJ2-3|TRBV27
CASSLSAASGRTDTQYF
TGTGCCAGCAGTTTATCGGCGGCTAGCGGGAGAACAGATACGCAGTATTTT
>16|TRBD2|-|TRBJ2-5|TRBV4-2
CASSLASGGSGGTQYF
TGTGCCAGCAGCCTGGCTAGCGGGGGGTCTGGCGGGACCCAGTACTTC
>18|TRBD1|-|TRBJ2-2|TRBV7-9
CASSSKDIWDRDTGELFF
TGTGCCAGCAGCTCCAAGGATATATGGGACAGGGATACCGGGGAGCTGTTTTTT
>15|-|-|TRBJ2-2|TRBV7-6
CASSLWSGHPGELFF
TGTGCCAGCAGCTTATGGTCTGGGCACCCCGGGGAGCTGTTTTTT
>14|TRBD1|once|TRBJ2-1|TRBV5-8
CASSSGQAYNEQFF
TGTGCCAGCAGCTCGGGACAGGCATACAATGAGCAGTTCTTC
>13|-|-|TRBJ1-2|TRBV6-5
CASSYAGLYGYTF
TGTGCCAGCAGTTACGCAGGGCTCTATGGCTACACCTTC
>16|TRBD1|-|TRBJ2-5|TRBV6-6
CATSLRSTGQKETQYF
TGTGCCACCTCACTTAGGTCGACAGGGCAGAAAGAGACCCAGTACTTC
>13|TRBD1|-|TRBJ2-2|TRBV6-5
CASRTGGTGELFF
TGTGCCAGCAGGACAGGGGGCACCGGGGAGCTGTTTTTT
>15|-|-|TRBJ1-3|TRBV5-1
CASSLSGDSGNTIYF
TGCGCCAGCAGCTTGTCCGGGGACTCTGGAAACACCATATATTTT
>14|-|-|TRBJ2-1|TRBV19
CASSTSAAPREQFF
TGTGCCAGTAGTACCTCGGCGGCCCCCCGTGAGCAGTTCTTC
>14|TRBD1|-|TRBJ2-1|TRBV24-1
CATSKQGAYNEQFF
TGTGCCACCAGTAAACAGGGGGCCTACAATGAGCAGTTCTTC
>16|TRBD2|-|TRBJ2-5|TRBV5-4
CASSLASGGATETQYF
TGTGCCAGCAGCTTAGCTAGCGGGGGGGCTACAGAGACCCAGTACTTC
>13|TRBD1|once|TRBJ1-5|TRBV27
CASSFQGAQPQHF
TGTGCCAGCAGTTTCCAGGGGGCTCAGCCCCAGCATTTT
>15|TRBD2|once|TRBJ2-1|TRBV9
CASSVDHSGIVEQFF
TGTGCCAGCAGCGTAGACCATAGCGGGATTGTTGAGCAGTTCTTC
>15|TRBD1|-|TRBJ1-4|TRBV7-9
CASRAGTAYNEKLFF
TGTGCCAGCAGAGCCGGGACAGCATATAATGAAAAACTGTTTTTT
>14|-|-|TRBJ2-5|TRBV19
CASGLTAGQETQYF
TGTGCCAGTGGACTAACGGCGGGGCAAGAGACCCAGTACTTC
>16|TRBD1|-|TRBJ1-2|TRBV14
CASSRALTGGYYGYTF
TGTGCCAGCAGCCGAGCTCTGACAGGGGGCTACTATGGCTACACCTTC
>15|TRBD1|-|TRBJ1-3|TRBV11-2
CASSSFSTGVNTIYF
TGTGCCAGCAGCTCCTTCTCCACAGGGGTCAACACCATATATTTT
>17|TRBD1|-|TRBJ1-3|TRBV5-1
CASSSQQGGSSGNTIYF
TGCGCCAGCAGCTCCCAACAGGGGGGAAGCTCTGGAAACACCATATATTTT
>12|TRBD1|-|TRBJ1-4|TRBV28
CASSQGGEKLFF
TGTGCCAGCTCGCAGGGGGGTGAAAAACTGTTTTTT
>12|-|-|TRBJ1-5|TRBV12-3/TRBV12-4
CASSFWRQPQHF
TGTGCCAGCAGTTTCTGGAGGCAGCCCCAGCATTTT
>15|TRBD1|-|TRBJ2-7|TRBV6-5
CASRSEGAGQYEQYF
TGTGCCAGCAGAAGTGAGGGGGCTGGACAGTACGAGCAGTACTTC
>17|-|-|TRBJ2-1|TRBV28
CASRSFGGASSYNEQFF
TGTGCCAGCAGATCTTTTGGCGGGGCAAGCTCCTACAATGAGCAGTTCTTC
>13|-|-|TRBJ1-6|TRBV25-1
CASSRGGDSPLHF
TGTGCCAGCAGTAGGGGAGGAGATTCACCCCTCCACTTT
>15|-|-|TRBJ1-5|TRBV28
CASSTTGLGNQPQHF
TGTGCCAGCAGTACAACAGGGTTGGGCAATCAGCCCCAGCATTTT
>15|-|once|TRBJ2-2|TRBV27
CASSQGITDTGELFF
TGTGCCAGCAGTCAGGGGATCACGGACACCGGGGAGCTGTTTTTT
>13|-|-|TRBJ2-1|TRBV2
CASNVRGIDEQFF
TGTGCCAGCAATGTCAGGGGTATCGATGAGCAGTTCTTC
>13|-|-|TRBJ1-6|TRBV7-6
CASSPAKAPGLHF
TGTGCCAGCAGCCCCGCCAAGGCGCCGGGACTCCACTTT
>14|-|once|TRBJ2-1|TRBV25-1
CASQGAGSYNEQFF
TGTGCCAGCCAAGGGGCGGGAAGCTACAATGAGCAGTTCTTC
>15|TRBD1|-|TRBJ2-7|TRBV3-1/TRBV3-2
CASSQELGTAYEQYF
TGTGCCAGCAGCCAAGAACTTGGGACAGCCTACGAGCAGTACTTC
>14|TRBD2|-|TRBJ2-1|TRBV19
CASTSGRGAGEQFF
TGTGCCAGTACTAGCGGGAGAGGAGCGGGTGAGCAGTTCTTC
>14|TRBD1|-|TRBJ2-5|TRBV6-5
CASSLGQIQETQYF
TGTGCCAGCAGCCTGGGACAGATCCAAGAGACCCAGTACTTC
>14|-|-|TRBJ1-5|TRBV4-1
CASSQGTARQPQHF
TGCGCCAGCAGCCAAGGTACCGCCAGGCAGCCCCAGCATTTT
>14|TRBD1|-|TRBJ1-2|TRBV11-2
CASSLGAGGLGYTF
TGTGCCAGCAGCTTAGGGGCAGGGGGCCTTGGCTACACCTTC
>14|-|-|TRBJ2-7|TRBV9
CASSVQGETYEQYF
TGTGCCAGCAGCGTCCAAGGAGAGACCTACGAGCAGTACTTC
>14|-|-|TRBJ2-7|TRBV19
CASSIGGPRNEQYF
TGTGCCAGTAGTATAGGCGGGCCACGGAACGAGCAGTACTTC
>15|-|-|TRBJ2-6|TRBV5-1
CASSPEASGANVLTF
TGCGCCAGCAGCCCGGAGGCCTCTGGGGCCAACGTCCTGACTTTC
>17|TRBD1|-|TRBJ1-5|TRBV28
CASSSTSQGALSQPQHF
TGTGCCAGCAGTTCCACGTCTCAGGGGGCGCTTAGTCAGCCCCAGCATTTT
>17|-|-|TRBJ1-2|TRBV4-2
CASSLRQVADFNYGYTF
TGTGCCAGCAGCCTGAGACAGGTAGCTGATTTTAACTATGGCTACACCTTC
>13|-|-|TRBJ2-6|TRBV25-1
CASSEQGANVLTF
TGTGCCAGCAGTGAACAGGGAGCCAACGTCCTGACTTTC
>15|TRBD1|-|TRBJ1-2|TRBV28
CASSLFDRGLYGYTF
TGTGCCAGCAGTTTATTCGACAGGGGACTCTATGGCTACACCTTC
>16|TRBD2|-|TRBJ2-1|TRBV5-1
CASSPGLGGSYNEQFF
TGCGCCAGCAGCCCTGGGTTGGGGGGGAGTTACAATGAGCAGTTCTTC
>13|TRBD1|-|TRBJ2-7|TRBV18
CASSSGTGYEQYF
TGTGCCAGCTCCTCTGGGACAGGCTACGAGCAGTACTTC